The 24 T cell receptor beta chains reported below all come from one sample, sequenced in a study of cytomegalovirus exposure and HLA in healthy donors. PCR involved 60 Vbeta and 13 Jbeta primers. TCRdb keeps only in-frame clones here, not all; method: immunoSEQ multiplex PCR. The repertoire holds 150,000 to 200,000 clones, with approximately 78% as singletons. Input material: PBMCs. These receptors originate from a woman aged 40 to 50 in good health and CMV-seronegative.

The DNA of the CDR3 is TGTGCCAGCAGCTACTCCGGGACAGGGGTGAACACTGAAGCTTTCTTT. Protein: CASSYSGTGVNTEAFF. The rearrangement uses TRBV7-9 and TRBJ1-1; 10 positions match TRBD1. After removal of 4 bases from V and 0 bases from J, the junction contained 5 bases not matched to a gene. The CDR3 is 16 residues long. Germline-derived CDR1 and CDR2 are SEHNR and FQNEAQ (reference sequence).

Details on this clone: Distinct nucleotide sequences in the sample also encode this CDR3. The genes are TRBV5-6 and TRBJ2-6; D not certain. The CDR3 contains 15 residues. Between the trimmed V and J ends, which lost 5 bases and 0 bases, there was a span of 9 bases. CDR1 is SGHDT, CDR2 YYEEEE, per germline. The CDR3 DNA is TGTGCCAGCAGTTTACGGTTCTCTGGGGCCAACGTCCTGACTTTC. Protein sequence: CASSLRFSGANVLTF.

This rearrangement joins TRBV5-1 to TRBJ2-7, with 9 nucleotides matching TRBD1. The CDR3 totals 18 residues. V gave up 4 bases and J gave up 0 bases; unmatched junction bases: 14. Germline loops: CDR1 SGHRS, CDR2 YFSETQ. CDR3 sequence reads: CASSIGDRGYQDSYEQYF. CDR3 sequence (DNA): TGCGCCAGCAGCATAGGAGACAGGGGGTACCAAGACTCCTACGAGCAGTACTTC.

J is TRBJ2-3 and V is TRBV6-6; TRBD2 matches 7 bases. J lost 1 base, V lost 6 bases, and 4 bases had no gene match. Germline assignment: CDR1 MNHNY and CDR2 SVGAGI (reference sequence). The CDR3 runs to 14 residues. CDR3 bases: TGTGCCAGCAGCAGCGGGGCCGGCACAGATACGCAGTATTTT. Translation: CASSSGAGTDTQYF.

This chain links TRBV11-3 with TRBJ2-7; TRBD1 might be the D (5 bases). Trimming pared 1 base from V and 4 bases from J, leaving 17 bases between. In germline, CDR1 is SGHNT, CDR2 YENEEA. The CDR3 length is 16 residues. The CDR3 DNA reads TGTGCCAGCAGCTTAGTGGAAGGGGCGAGCAAGTACGAGCAGTACTTC. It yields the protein CASSLVEGASKYEQYF.

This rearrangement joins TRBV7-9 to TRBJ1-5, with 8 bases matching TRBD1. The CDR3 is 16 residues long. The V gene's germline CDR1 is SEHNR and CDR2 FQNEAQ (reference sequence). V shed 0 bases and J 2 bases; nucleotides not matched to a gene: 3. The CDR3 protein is CASSLAPGGGNQPQHF. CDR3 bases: TGTGCCAGCAGCTTAGCGCCAGGGGGCGGCAATCAGCCCCAGCATTTT.

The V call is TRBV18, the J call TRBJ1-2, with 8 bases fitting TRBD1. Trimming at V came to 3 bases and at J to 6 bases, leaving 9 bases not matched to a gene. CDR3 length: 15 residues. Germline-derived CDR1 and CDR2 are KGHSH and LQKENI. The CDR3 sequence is CASSPGQAASHGYTF. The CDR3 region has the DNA TGTGCCAGCTCACCGGGACAGGCGGCTTCCCATGGCTACACCTTC.

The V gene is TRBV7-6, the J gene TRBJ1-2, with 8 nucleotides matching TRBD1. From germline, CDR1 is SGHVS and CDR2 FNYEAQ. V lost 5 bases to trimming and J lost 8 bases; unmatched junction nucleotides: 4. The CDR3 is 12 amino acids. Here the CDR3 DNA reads TGTGCCAGCAGCCCGACAGGGGACGGCTACACCTTC. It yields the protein CASSPTGDGYTF. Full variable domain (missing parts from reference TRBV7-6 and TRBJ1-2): GAGVSQSPRYKVTKRGQDVALRCDPISGHVSLYWYRQALGQGPEFLTYFNYEAQQDKSGLPNDRFSAERPEGSISTLTIQRTEQRDSAMYRCASSPTGDGYTFGSGTRLTVV.

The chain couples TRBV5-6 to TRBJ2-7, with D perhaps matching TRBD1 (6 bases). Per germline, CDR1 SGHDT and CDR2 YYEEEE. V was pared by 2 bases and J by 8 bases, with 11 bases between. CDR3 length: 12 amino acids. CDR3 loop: CASSFDRNQQYF. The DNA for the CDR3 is TGTGCCAGCAGCTTTGACAGGAACCAGCAGTACTTC.

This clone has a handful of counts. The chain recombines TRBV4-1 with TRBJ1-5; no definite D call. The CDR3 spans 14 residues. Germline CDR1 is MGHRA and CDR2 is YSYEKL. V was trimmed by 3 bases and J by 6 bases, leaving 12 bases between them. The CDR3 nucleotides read TGCGCCAGCAGCCACACGCAGATTCCTCAGCCCCAGCATTTT. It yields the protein CASSHTQIPQPQHF.

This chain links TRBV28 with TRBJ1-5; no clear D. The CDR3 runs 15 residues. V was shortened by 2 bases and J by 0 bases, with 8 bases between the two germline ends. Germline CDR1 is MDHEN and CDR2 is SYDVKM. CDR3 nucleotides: TGTGCCAGCAGTTTAAGCCGACATAGCAATCAGCCCCAGCATTTT. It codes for CASSLSRHSNQPQHF.

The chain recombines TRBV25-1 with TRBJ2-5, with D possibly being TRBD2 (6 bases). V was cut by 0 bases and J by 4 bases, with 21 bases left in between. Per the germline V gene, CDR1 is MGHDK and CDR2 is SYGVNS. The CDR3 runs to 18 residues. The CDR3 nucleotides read TGTGCCAGCAGTGAATATCTTAAAATCGGGGGTGCGTCAGAGACCCAGTACTTC. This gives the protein CASSEYLKIGGASETQYF.

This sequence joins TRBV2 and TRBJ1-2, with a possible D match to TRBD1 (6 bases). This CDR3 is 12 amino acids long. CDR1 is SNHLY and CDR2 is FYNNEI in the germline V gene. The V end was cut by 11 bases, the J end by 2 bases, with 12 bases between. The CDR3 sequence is CASTTGNYGYTF. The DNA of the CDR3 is TGTGCCTCTACGACAGGAAACTATGGCTACACCTTC.

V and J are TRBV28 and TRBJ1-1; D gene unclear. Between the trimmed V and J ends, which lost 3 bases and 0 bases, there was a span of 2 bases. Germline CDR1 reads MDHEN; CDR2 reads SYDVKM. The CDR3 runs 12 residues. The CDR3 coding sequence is TGTGCCAGCAGTTTCATGAACACTGAAGCTTTCTTT. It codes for CASSFMNTEAFF.

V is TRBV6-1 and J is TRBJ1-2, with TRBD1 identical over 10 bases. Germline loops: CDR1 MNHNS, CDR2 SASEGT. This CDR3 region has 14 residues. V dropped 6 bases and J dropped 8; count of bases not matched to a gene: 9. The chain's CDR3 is CASSWGQGNSGYTF. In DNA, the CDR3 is TGTGCCAGCAGCTGGGGACAGGGGAACAGCGGCTACACCTTC.

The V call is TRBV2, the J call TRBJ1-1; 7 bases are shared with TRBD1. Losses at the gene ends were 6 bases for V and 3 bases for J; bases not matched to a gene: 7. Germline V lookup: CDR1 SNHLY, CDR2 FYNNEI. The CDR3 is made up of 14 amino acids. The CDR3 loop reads CASSPTGRDTEAFF. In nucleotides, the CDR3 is TGTGCCAGCAGCCCGACAGGGCGGGACACTGAAGCTTTCTTT.

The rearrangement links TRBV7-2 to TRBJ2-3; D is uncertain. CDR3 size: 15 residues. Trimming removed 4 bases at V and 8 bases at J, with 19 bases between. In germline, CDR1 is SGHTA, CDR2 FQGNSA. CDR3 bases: TGTGCCAGCAGCTCACCACGGTCCGTCACTGGTACGCAGTATTTT. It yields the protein CASSSPRSVTGTQYF.

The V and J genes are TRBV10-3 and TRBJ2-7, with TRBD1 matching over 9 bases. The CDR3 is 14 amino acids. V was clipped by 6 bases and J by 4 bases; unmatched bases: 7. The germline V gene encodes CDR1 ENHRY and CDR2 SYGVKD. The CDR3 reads CAIRGTGRLYEQYF. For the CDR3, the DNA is TGTGCCATCAGGGGGACAGGGCGCTTATACGAGCAGTACTTC.

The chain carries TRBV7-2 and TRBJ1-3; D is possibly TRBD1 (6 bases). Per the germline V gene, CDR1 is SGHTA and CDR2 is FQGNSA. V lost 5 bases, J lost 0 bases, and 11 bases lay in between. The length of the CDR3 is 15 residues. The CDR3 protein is CASSVRDNSGNTIYF. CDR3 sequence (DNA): TGTGCCAGCAGCGTCCGGGACAACTCTGGAAACACCATATATTTT.

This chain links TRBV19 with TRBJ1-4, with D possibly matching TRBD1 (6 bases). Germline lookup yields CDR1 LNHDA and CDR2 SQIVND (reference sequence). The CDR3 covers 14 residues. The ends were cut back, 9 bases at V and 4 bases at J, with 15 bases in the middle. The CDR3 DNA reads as TGTGCCAGCCCAGGACAGCCACATAATGAAAAACTGTTTTTT. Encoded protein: CASPGQPHNEKLFF.

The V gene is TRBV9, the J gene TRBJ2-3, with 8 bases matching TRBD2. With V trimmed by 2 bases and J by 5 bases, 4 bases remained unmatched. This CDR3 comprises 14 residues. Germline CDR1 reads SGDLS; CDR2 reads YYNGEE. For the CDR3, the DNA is TGTGCCAGCAGCGTCTCGGCGGGAGGAGATACGCAGTATTTT. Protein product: CASSVSAGGDTQYF.

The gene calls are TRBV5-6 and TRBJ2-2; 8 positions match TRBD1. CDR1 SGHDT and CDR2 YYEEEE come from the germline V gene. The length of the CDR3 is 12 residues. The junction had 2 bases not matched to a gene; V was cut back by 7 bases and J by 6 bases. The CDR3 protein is CASSRGPGELFF. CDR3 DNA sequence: TGTGCCAGCTCCAGGGGGCCCGGGGAGCTGTTTTTT.

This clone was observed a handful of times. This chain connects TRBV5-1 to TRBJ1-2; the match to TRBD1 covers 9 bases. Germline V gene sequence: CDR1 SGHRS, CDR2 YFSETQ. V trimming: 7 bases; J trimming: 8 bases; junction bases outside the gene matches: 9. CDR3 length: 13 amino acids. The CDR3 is CASRPRTGEGYTF. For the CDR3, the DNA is TGCGCCAGCCGCCCTAGGACAGGGGAGGGCTACACCTTC. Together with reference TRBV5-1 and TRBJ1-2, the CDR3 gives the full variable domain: KAGVTQTPRYLIKTRGQQVTLSCSPISGHRSVSWYQQTPGQGLQFLFEYFSETQRNKGNFPGRFSGRQFSNSRSEMNVSTLELGDSALYLCASRPRTGEGYTFGSGTRLTVV.

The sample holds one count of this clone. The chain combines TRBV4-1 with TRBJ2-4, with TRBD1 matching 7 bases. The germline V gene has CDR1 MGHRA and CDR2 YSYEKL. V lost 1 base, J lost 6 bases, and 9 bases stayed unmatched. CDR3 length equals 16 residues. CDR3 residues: CASSQAPGQITNIQYF. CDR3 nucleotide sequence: TGCGCCAGCAGCCAAGCACCGGGACAGATTACAAACATTCAGTACTTC.